A single sample gave rise to the 14 T cell receptor beta chains below, sequenced in a study of T cell repertoires in cytomegalovirus infection. No antigen has been assigned to these receptors. TCRdb itself ran the reads through MiXCR, one entry per CDR3 protein. The repertoire consists of some 270,000 distinct CDR3 sequences, with under 25% occurring once and the leading ten covering approximately 19%. The starting material was cultured PBMCs, obtained from culture after CMV antigen stimulation. The source of these receptors is a human donor in good health (CMV status not recorded). Some clones in this sample may be carry-over from other donors' samples.

This clonotype was picked up a small number of times. V is TRBV6-2 or TRBV6-3 and J is TRBJ2-7; D is uncertain. Germline CDR1 and CDR2: MNHEY and SVGEGT. The ends were cut back, 4 bases at V and 0 bases at J, with 10 bases in the middle. The CDR3 loop spans 14 amino acids. The CDR3 region has the DNA TGTGCCAGCAGTTCTACCTCACCCTCCTACGAGCAGTACTTC. This sequence encodes CASSSTSPSYEQYF.

The chain joins TRBV6-5 to TRBJ1-1; possibly TRBD1 for D (6 bases). V lost 6 bases to trimming and J lost 5 bases, with 22 bases between them. CDR3 length equals 16 residues. CDR1 and CDR2 from the germline V gene are MNHEY and SVGAGI. CDR3 nucleotide sequence: TGTGCCAGCAGCCAGGGACACTCTCACAGCTGGACTGAAGCTTTCTTT. This gives the protein CASSQGHSHSWTEAFF.

This clonotype was seen a few times. The chain recombines TRBV7-7 with TRBJ2-7; 8 bases match TRBD2. CDR3 length equals 16 residues. The germline V gene encodes CDR1 SSHAT and CDR2 FNYEAQ (reference sequence). In DNA form, the CDR3 reads TGTGCTAGCAGCTTAGGTGGGACTAGGTCCCGTTACGAGCAGTACGTC. Protein product: CASSLGGTRSRYEQYV.

This clonotype has more than one count but fewer than ten. The chain uses TRBV7-9 and TRBJ1-1, with D perhaps TRBD1 (5 bases). Germline V CDR1 and CDR2: SEHNR, FQNEAQ (reference sequence). This CDR3 has 13 amino acids. V was shortened by 5 bases and J by 4 bases, with 11 bases between the two germline ends. This CDR3 is CASSPQGATEAFF. For the CDR3, the DNA is TGTGCCAGCAGCCCTCAGGGTGCCACTGAAGCTTTCTTT.

The V gene is TRBV12-3 or TRBV12-4, the J gene TRBJ2-1; the match to TRBD2 covers 13 bases. Trimming took 6 bases from V and 8 from J; bases not matched to a gene: 10. This CDR3 comprises 16 residues. The CDR3 DNA is TGTGCCAGCAGCAGAGGACTAGCGGGAGCTCGGGATGAGCAGTTCTTC. It translates to CASSRGLAGARDEQFF.

This rearrangement joins TRBV6-2 or TRBV6-3 to TRBJ2-1, with 13 positions matching TRBD2. The CDR3 consists of 17 residues. V gave up 6 bases and J gave up 3 bases; unmatched junction bases: 8. CDR1 is MNHEY and CDR2 is SVGEGT in the germline V gene. This chain's CDR3 is CASSSGLAGQRYNEQFF. Here the CDR3 DNA reads TGTGCCAGCAGCTCGGGACTAGCGGGGCAGCGCTACAATGAGCAGTTCTTC.

The J gene is TRBJ2-7, the V gene TRBV6-1; 7 bases agree with TRBD1. The CDR3 loop spans 15 amino acids. V was clipped by 5 bases and J by 9 bases; unmatched bases: 16. Germline assignment: CDR1 MNHNS and CDR2 SASEGT. CDR3 region: CASSHGQGDVYGQYF. DNA of the CDR3: TGTGCCAGCAGTCACGGCCAGGGGGACGTTTATGGGCAGTACTTC.

V usage is TRBV20-1 and J usage is TRBJ2-7, with TRBD2 identical over 9 bases. Trimming cost V 5 bases and J 0 bases; bases outside gene matches: 11. Looked up from germline, CDR1 is DFQATT and CDR2 is SNEGSKA (reference sequence). This CDR3 is 16 amino acids long. The CDR3 sequence: CSADNLAGESSYEQYF. The CDR3 DNA sequence: TGCAGTGCTGACAACTTAGCGGGGGAAAGCTCCTACGAGCAGTACTTC.

In nucleotides, the CDR3 is TGTGCCAGTAGTGTTACTAGCGGGAGGGTAGATACGCAGTATTTT. Translated, it gives CASSVTSGRVDTQYF. The chain joins TRBV19 to TRBJ2-3, with TRBD2 matching 13 bases. V lost 5 bases and J lost 5; bases outside the gene matches: 4. CDR1 is LNHDA, CDR2 SQIVND, per germline (reference sequence). The CDR3 totals 15 residues.

This chain uses TRBV20-1 with TRBJ2-1; D tentatively fits TRBD1 or TRBD2 (5 bases each). The CDR3 sequence is 11 residues long. Germline assignment: CDR1 DFQATT and CDR2 SNEGSKA (reference sequence). V dropped 6 bases and J dropped 9 bases, with 12 bases sitting between them. The CDR3 DNA follows: TGCAGTGCCGAGGGGCCGGGTGAGCAGTTCTTC. This sequence encodes CSAEGPGEQFF.

This clonotype was detected ten times or more. The CDR3 region is CASSQTVGANYGYTF. CDR3 coding DNA: TGCGCCAGCAGCCAAACGGTCGGGGCTAACTATGGCTACACCTTC. V and J are TRBV4-3 and TRBJ1-2; D is unresolved. Germline V gene sequence: CDR1 LGHNA, CDR2 YSLEER. The ends were cut back, 2 bases at V and 0 bases at J, with 10 bases in the middle. The length of the CDR3 is 15 residues.

In its sample, this clonotype was seen a few times. The V and J genes are TRBV29-1 and TRBJ2-1; possibly TRBD1 for D (6 bases). The V and J ends lost 0 bases and 0 bases respectively, with 9 bases between them. This CDR3 comprises 15 residues. Germline V gene sequence: CDR1 SQVTM, CDR2 ANQGSEA. The CDR3 DNA is TGCAGCGTTGAAGAGGGGGCCCCCTCCTACAATGAGCAGTTCTTC. Residues: CSVEEGAPSYNEQFF.

This clonotype was recorded at least ten times. V is TRBV11-2 and J is TRBJ1-5; D call uncertain. Germline V gene data show CDR1 as SGHAT and CDR2 as FQNNGV. CDR3 length: 14 amino acids. V lost 0 bases, J lost 5 bases, and 8 bases lay in between. CDR3 coding DNA: TGTGCCAGCAGCTTAGATTCTGGGTATCAGCCCCAGCATTTT. Amino acids: CASSLDSGYQPQHF. Based on the CDR3 plus reference TRBV11-2 and TRBJ1-5, the full variable domain is EAGVAQSPRYKIIEKRQSVAFWCNPISGHATLYWYQQILGQGPKLLIQFQNNGVVDDSQLPKDRFSAERLKGVDSTLKIQPAKLEDSAVYLCASSLDSGYQPQHFGDGTRLSIL.

The CDR3 spells CASSLRWTPQRGLDEKLFF. The CDR3 DNA sequence: TGCGCCAGCAGCCTCCGATGGACACCGCAGAGGGGTTTGGATGAAAAACTGTTTTTT. The chain joins TRBV5-1 to TRBJ1-4, with a possible D match to TRBD1 (5 bases). Trimming pared 4 bases from V and 6 bases from J, leaving 28 bases between. The CDR3 has 19 residues. Germline V gene data show CDR1 as SGHRS and CDR2 as YFSETQ.